Here is one T cell receptor (beta chain) with its context. The data stem from a study of TIL therapy for anti-PD-1-resistant metastatic lung cancer. In the study overall: Median patient age was 54, ranging about 35-80 years.

Time point defined: pre-treatment sample, taken before nivolumab and TIL therapy. This was the immunoSEQ v3 assay. Survey-level samples got about 2 million read pairs; deep-level samples got about 5-6.5 million. Clones were read by immunoSEQ multiplex PCR, and TCRdb kept only the in-frame ones, dropping some. The sample includes just over 20,000 clones, about 79% of them seen just once. Germline lookup yields CDR1 SGHTA and CDR2 FQGTGA. CDR3 length: 17 residues. V was trimmed by 1 base and J by 0 bases, leaving 13 bases between them. This material consisted of blood, taken at baseline. This sequence was found in a person aged 25 to 80 with non-small cell lung cancer. The chain employs TRBV7-3 and TRBJ2-1; D not certain. CDR3 sequence: CASSLNPRSSSYNEQFF. The CDR3 region has the DNA TGTGCCAGCAGCTTAAATCCCCGGAGCAGCTCCTACAATGAGCAGTTCTTC.